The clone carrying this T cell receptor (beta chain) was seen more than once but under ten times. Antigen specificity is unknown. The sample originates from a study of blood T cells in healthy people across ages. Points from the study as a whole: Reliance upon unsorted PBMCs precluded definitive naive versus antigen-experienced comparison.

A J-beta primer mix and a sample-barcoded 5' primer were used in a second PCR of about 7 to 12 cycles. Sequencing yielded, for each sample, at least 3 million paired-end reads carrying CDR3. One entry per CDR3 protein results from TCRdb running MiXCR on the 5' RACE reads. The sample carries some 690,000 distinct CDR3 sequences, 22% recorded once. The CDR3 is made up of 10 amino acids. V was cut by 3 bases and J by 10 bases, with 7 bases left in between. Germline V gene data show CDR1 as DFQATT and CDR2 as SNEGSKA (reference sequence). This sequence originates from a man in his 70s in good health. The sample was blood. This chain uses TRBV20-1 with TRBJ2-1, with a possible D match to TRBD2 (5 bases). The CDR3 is CSASQREQFF. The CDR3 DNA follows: TGCAGTGCTAGCCAGCGGGAGCAGTTCTTC.